This entry lists 19 T cell receptor beta chains sequenced from one sample in a study of T cells in women clearing cervical HPV infection. Sequencing used immunoSEQ multiplex PCR; TCRdb keeps in-frame clones, though not all of them. The repertoire table contains roughly 12,000 clones. Sample: blood buffy coat. Source of these receptors: a woman between 18 and 75 years old with a cervical HPV16 infection that either progressed to CIN3+ or cleared (not recorded which).

As concerns this clone: The CDR3 is cut off 3 residues early in the read; its end comes from the germline J gene. This chain uses TRBV7-6 with TRBJ1-2; D might be TRBD1 (5 bases). The CDR3 totals 16 residues. Germline CDR1 SGHVS, CDR2 FNYEAQ. CDR3 DNA (partial): TGTGCCAGCAGCCCACTAGCGGGGGGTCAAACTTACGAC. Translation: CASSPLAGGQTYD. The entire CDR3 protein reads CASSPLAGGQTYDYTF.

Worth noting for this clone: The read terminates 3 residues before the CDR3 end, so the remaining end is supplied by the germline J gene. This chain joins TRBV19 and TRBJ1-2, with D perhaps matching TRBD1 (6 bases). The germline gives CDR1 LNHDA, CDR2 SQIVND (reference sequence). Trimming left V 3 bases short and J 2 bases short, with 19 bases between. This CDR3 has 17 amino acids. The CDR3 DNA, read in part, is TGTGCCAGTAGTATTTGGCAGGGGAAGGCCCAGAACTATGGC. It encodes CASSIWQGKAQNYG. The CDR3 in its entirety is CASSIWQGKAQNYGYTF.

On this clone: The read halts 3 residues ahead of the CDR3 end, with the missing end drawn from the germline J gene. The rearrangement joins TRBV4-1 to TRBJ2-7; 8 nucleotides match TRBD1. Trimming took 0 bases from V and 5 from J; bases not matched to a gene: 3. CDR1 MGHRA and CDR2 YSYEKL come from the germline V gene. This CDR3 contains 14 residues. The chain's CDR3 is CASSQDRTGNEQYF. Incomplete CDR3 DNA: TGCGCCAGCAGCCAAGATCGGACAGGGAACGAG.

A note on this clone: Read coverage stops 3 residues before the CDR3 terminus; the germline J gene supplies the remainder. The gene calls are TRBV10-3 and TRBJ2-2; TRBD1 might be the D (5 bases). The CDR3 covers 14 residues. Germline values: CDR1 ENHRY, CDR2 SYGVKD. Trimming shortened V by 6 bases and J by 3 bases, and 11 bases separated the two germline ends. The chain's CDR3 is CAIRSLRDTGELFF. The part of the CDR3 DNA that was read is TGTGCCATCAGATCCCTCAGGGACACCGGGGAG.

The sequenced CDR3 bases are TGTGCCAGCAACATAATGGCGGGGGCCTACAATGAG. Translating gives CASNIMAGAYNE. The complete CDR3 reads CASNIMAGAYNEQFF. V usage is TRBV7-2 and J usage is TRBJ2-1; 7 nucleotides agree with TRBD2. Sequencing ends 3 residues short of the CDR3 end; the germline J gene provides the rest. Per germline, CDR1 SGHTA and CDR2 FQGNSA. The CDR3 runs to 15 residues. The V segment lost 7 bases and the J segment 2 bases; nucleotides outside the gene matches: 8.

According to its frequency, this clone is medium-sized. Sequencing ends 3 residues short of the CDR3 end; the germline J gene provides the rest. The gene calls are TRBV5-6 and TRBJ2-5; possible D gene TRBD2, 6 bases. Trimming took 6 bases from V and 3 from J, leaving 9 bases between them. The CDR3 is 12 amino acids. The germline gives CDR1 SGHDT, CDR2 YYEEEE. The CDR3 here is CASKGLKETQYF. The CDR3 DNA, read in part, is TGTGCCAGCAAGGGACTCAAAGAGACC. The full variable domain, its missing parts supplied by reference TRBV5-6 and TRBJ2-5, is DAGVTQSPTHLIKTRGQQVTLRCSPKSGHDTVSWYQQALGQGPQFIFQYYEEEERQRGNFPDRFSGHQFPNYSSELNVNALLLGDSALYLCASKGLKETQYFGPGTRLLVL.

Regarding this clone: The CDR3 end is not reached by the read, which stops 3 residues before it; the germline J gene fills it in. The rearrangement links TRBV6-2 or TRBV6-3 to TRBJ2-5; tentative D call: TRBD2 (6 bases). Germline CDR1 reads MNHEY; CDR2 reads SVGEGT. The CDR3 is made up of 17 amino acids. With 5 bases removed from V and 2 bases from J, the gap between germline ends came to 21 bases. The part of the CDR3 DNA that was read is TGTGCCAGCAGTCCAGAGGTCGGGACTTCCGGACAAGAGACC. Amino acids: CASSPEVGTSGQET. Given in full, the CDR3 is CASSPEVGTSGQETQYF.

Regarding this clone: The read comes to an end 3 residues before the CDR3 does, leaving the germline J gene to fill in the end. The chain uses TRBV11-2 and TRBJ2-3; D may be TRBD2 (6 bases). Germline CDR1 SGHAT, CDR2 FQNNGV. The germline V and J ends were trimmed by 5 bases and 1 base, with 13 bases remaining between them. The CDR3 sequence is 15 residues long. CDR3 sequence reads: CASSVGSGRTDTQYF. The CDR3 DNA, read in part, is TGTGCCAGCAGCGTAGGTAGCGGACGCACAGATACG.

Turning to this clone: The read finishes 3 residues shy of the CDR3 end, and the germline J gene is used to complete it. The chain carries TRBV7-9 and TRBJ2-6; D remains ambiguous. The CDR3 covers 15 residues. Germline V CDR1 and CDR2: SEHNR, FQNEAQ (reference sequence). The germline V and J ends were trimmed by 1 base and 4 bases, with 8 bases remaining between them. The part of the CDR3 DNA that was read is TGTGCCAGCAGCTTAGGTTCGTTCGGGGCCAACGTC. This translates into CASSLGSFGANV. The full CDR3 sequence reads CASSLGSFGANVLTF.

Notes on this clone: With the read ending 3 residues before the CDR3 end, the germline J gene is used to fill in that end. V and J are TRBV11-2 and TRBJ2-7, with unresolved D. The CDR3 is 12 residues long. The germline V gene has CDR1 SGHAT and CDR2 FQNNGV. With 5 bases removed from V and 4 bases from J, the gap between germline ends came to 9 bases. CDR3 loop: CASSPPGYEQYF. Partial CDR3 DNA: TGTGCCAGCAGCCCGCCGGGTTACGAG.

About this clone itself: The read is 3 residues too short to cover the CDR3 end, so that end is filled in from the germline J gene. V and J are TRBV7-6 and TRBJ2-1; possible D gene TRBD2, 5 bases. The CDR3 loop spans 15 amino acids. CDR1 and CDR2 (germline): SGHVS, FNYEAQ. Trimming pared 3 bases from V and 3 bases from J, leaving 12 bases between. CDR3 bases read: TGTGCCAGCAGCTTTAGCCTAGCCCACTACAATGAG. This codes for CASSFSLAHYNE. The entire CDR3 is CASSFSLAHYNEQFF.

Comment on this clone: Sequencing ends 3 residues short of the CDR3 end; the germline J gene provides the rest. This chain links TRBV20-1 with TRBJ2-1; 7 bases align to TRBD2. Germline V gives CDR1 DFQATT, CDR2 SNEGSKA (reference sequence). The CDR3 extends over 14 amino acids. Trimming at V came to 4 bases and at J to 2 bases, leaving 5 bases not matched to a gene. Incomplete CDR3 DNA: TGCAGTGCTATTCGGGGGGAAACCTACAATGAG. Its protein is CSAIRGETYNE. The full CDR3 protein is CSAIRGETYNEQFF.

About this clone itself: The read ends 3 residues shy of where the CDR3 ends; the end is completed using the germline J gene. The chain has TRBV6-2 or TRBV6-3 and TRBJ1-2, with D perhaps matching TRBD1 (5 bases). Germline-derived CDR1 and CDR2 are MNHEY and SVGEGT. The CDR3 covers 13 residues. The covered CDR3 bases are TGTGCCAGCACCCGTTTAGGGGCCTACGAC. Translating gives CASTRLGAYD. The full CDR3 reads CASTRLGAYDYTF.

Of note for this clone: The CDR3 goes on 3 residues after the read ends, and that part is filled in from the germline J gene. V gene TRBV11-2 combines with J gene TRBJ2-1; 7 bases align to TRBD1. The V segment lost 6 bases and the J segment 4 bases; nucleotides outside the gene matches: 9. The V gene's germline CDR1 is SGHAT and CDR2 FQNNGV. The length of the CDR3 is 15 residues. CDR3 DNA, as far as it was read: TGTGCCAGCAGACCAAGGACAGGCGGGTACAATGAG. Translated: CASRPRTGGYNE. The entire CDR3 reads CASRPRTGGYNEQFF.

Comment on this clone: The sequenced fragment ends 3 residues before the CDR3 boundary, so the rest is inferred from the germline J gene. The chain combines TRBV30 with TRBJ1-1, with D possibly matching TRBD1 (6 bases). The V end lost 0 bases, the J end lost 5 bases, and 10 bases lay between the germline ends. Germline CDR1 and CDR2: GTSNPN and SVGIG (reference sequence). This CDR3 has 13 residues. The CDR3 loop is CAWSVGQPTEAFF. The CDR3 DNA, read in part, is TGTGCCTGGAGTGTTGGACAGCCTACTGAA. Using reference TRBV30 and TRBJ1-1 for the parts outside the CDR3, the full variable domain is SQTIHQWPATLVQPVGSPLSLECTVEGTSNPNLYWYRQAAGRGLQLLFYSVGIGQISSEVPQNLSASRPQDRQFILSSKKLLLSDSGFYLCAWSVGQPTEAFFGQGTRLTVV.

Frequency places this clone as medium-sized. The read ends 3 residues shy of where the CDR3 ends; the end is completed using the germline J gene. J is TRBJ1-2 and V is TRBV5-1, with D perhaps TRBD1 (6 bases). CDR3 length: 16 amino acids. Looked up from germline, CDR1 is SGHRS and CDR2 is YFSETQ. V lost 4 bases to trimming and J lost 5 bases, with 21 bases between them. The CDR3 region is CASSGEVGTRGYGYTF. The CDR3 bases that were read are TGCGCCAGCAGCGGAGAAGTTGGGACACGAGGGTATGGC.

Measured by frequency, this clone is medium-sized. Read coverage stops 3 residues before the CDR3 terminus; the germline J gene supplies the remainder. The J gene is TRBJ1-6, the V gene TRBV11-3, with 7 bases fitting TRBD1. Looked up from germline, CDR1 is SGHNT and CDR2 is YENEEA. This CDR3 has 14 amino acids. Trimming removed 4 bases from V and 6 bases from J; junction bases left unmatched: 3. The sequenced CDR3 bases are TGTGCCAGCAGCTCCGGGACAGTTAATTCACCC. It encodes CASSSGTVNSP. The entire CDR3 protein is CASSSGTVNSPLHF.

According to its frequency, this clone is medium-sized. The read gets to within 3 residues of the CDR3 end, and the germline J gene fills in the rest. The chain has TRBV18 and TRBJ2-3; D uncertain. Germline V gives CDR1 KGHSH, CDR2 LQKENI. The CDR3 is 17 residues long. V shed 4 bases and J shed 0 bases, with 17 bases lying between them. The CDR3 loop is CASSQTPRVTSTDTQYF. The CDR3 DNA, read in part, is TGTGCCAGCTCACAAACCCCACGTGTTACTAGCACAGATACG. Combining the CDR3 with reference TRBV18 and TRBJ2-3 gives the whole variable domain NAGVMQNPRHLVRRRGQEARLRCSPMKGHSHVYWYRQLPEEGLKFMVYLQKENIIDESGMPKERFSAEFPKEGPSILRIQQVVRGDSAAYFCASSQTPRVTSTDTQYFGPGTRLTVL.

CDR3 sequence reads: CASSTLREGYTEAFF. The CDR3 bases that were read are TGTGCCAGCAGTACCCTTCGGGAGGGGTACACTGAA. The chain links TRBV6-2 or TRBV6-3 to TRBJ1-1, with D possibly TRBD1 on 5 matching bases. With the read ending 3 residues before the CDR3 end, the germline J gene is used to fill in that end. The CDR3 runs 15 residues. Looked up from germline, CDR1 is MNHEY and CDR2 is SVGEGT. Trimming pared 5 bases from V and 3 bases from J, leaving 16 bases between.